This T cell receptor (beta chain) derives from a study of cytomegalovirus exposure and HLA in healthy donors. The PCR had 60 Vbeta and 13 Jbeta primers. Clones were sequenced by immunoSEQ multiplex PCR, and TCRdb holds only the in-frame ones, with some missing. Of 100,000 to 150,000 clones listed, approximately 80% were seen once; the top ten hold under 6.5%. Findings and caveats of the study: Later on, a genetic analysis was performed. It linked a missense variant in DCLRE1C with V- and J-gene trimming of TCR beta. By a later analysis, the bulk of CMV-associated TCR beta chains appeared HLA-restricted. While the bulk of TCR sequences proved rare, some public TCRs turned up in many donors.

The CDR3 is 16 amino acids. The germline CDR1 and CDR2 sequences are SNHLY and FYNNEI. The ends were cut back, 5 bases at V and 2 bases at J, with 13 bases in the middle. A note on this clone: The antigen remains undetermined.

Sequencing input: PBMCs. This chain uses TRBV2 with TRBJ1-6; weak D call: TRBD1 (5 bases). The source of this sequence is a young man in good health and CMV-seropositive. CDR3 residues: CASSPARVPYNSPLHF. Written as DNA, the CDR3 is TGTGCCAGCAGTCCAGCCAGGGTTCCCTATAATTCACCCCTCCACTTT. Full variable domain (remainder filled in from reference TRBV2 and TRBJ1-6): EPEVTQTPSHQVTQMGQEVILRCVPISNHLYFYWYRQILGQKVEFLVSFYNNEISEKSEIFDDQFSVERPDGSNFTLKIRSTKLEDSAMYFCASSPARVPYNSPLHFGNGTRLTVT.